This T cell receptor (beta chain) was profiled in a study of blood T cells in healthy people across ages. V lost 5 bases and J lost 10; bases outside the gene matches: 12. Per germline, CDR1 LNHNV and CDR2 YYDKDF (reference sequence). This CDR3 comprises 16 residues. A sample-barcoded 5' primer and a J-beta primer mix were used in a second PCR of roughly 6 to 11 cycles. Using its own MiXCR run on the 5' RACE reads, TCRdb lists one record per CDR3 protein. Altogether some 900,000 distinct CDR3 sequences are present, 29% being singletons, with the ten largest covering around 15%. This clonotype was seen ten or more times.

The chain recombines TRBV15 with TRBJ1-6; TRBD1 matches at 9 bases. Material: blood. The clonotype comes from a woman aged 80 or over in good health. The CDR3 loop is CATSLEKTGGQSPLHF. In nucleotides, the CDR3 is TGTGCCACCAGCCTAGAGAAAACAGGGGGCCAATCACCCCTCCACTTT.